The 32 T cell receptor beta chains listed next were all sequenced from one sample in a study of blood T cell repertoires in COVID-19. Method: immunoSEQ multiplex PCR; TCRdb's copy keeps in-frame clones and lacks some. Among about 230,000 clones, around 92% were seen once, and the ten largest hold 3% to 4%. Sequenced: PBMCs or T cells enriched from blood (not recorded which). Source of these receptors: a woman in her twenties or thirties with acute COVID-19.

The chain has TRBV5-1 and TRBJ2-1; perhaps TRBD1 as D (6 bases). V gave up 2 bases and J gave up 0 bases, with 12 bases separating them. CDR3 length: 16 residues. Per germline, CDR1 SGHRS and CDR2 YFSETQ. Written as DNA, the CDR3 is TGCGCCAGCAGCTTTAGACAGGCGAGCTCCTACAATGAGCAGTTCTTC. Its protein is CASSFRQASSYNEQFF.

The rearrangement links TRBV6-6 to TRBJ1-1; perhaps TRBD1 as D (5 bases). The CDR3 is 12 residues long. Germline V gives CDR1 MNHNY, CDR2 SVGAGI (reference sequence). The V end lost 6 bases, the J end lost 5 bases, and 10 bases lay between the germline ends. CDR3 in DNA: TGTGCCAGCAGCTTCAGACAGACTGAAGCTTTCTTT. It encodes CASSFRQTEAFF.

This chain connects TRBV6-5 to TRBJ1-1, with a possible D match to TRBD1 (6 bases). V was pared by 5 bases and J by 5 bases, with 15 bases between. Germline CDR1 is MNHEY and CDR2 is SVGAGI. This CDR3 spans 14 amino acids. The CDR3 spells CASSTQGRKTEAFF. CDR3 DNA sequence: TGTGCCAGCAGTACTCAGGGGCGAAAAACTGAAGCTTTCTTT.

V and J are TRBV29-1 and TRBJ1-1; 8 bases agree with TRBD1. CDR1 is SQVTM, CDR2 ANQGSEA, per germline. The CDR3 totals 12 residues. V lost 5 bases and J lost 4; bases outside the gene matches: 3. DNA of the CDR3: TGCAGCGTTTCGGACAGGGTCACTGAAGCTTTCTTT. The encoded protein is CSVSDRVTEAFF.

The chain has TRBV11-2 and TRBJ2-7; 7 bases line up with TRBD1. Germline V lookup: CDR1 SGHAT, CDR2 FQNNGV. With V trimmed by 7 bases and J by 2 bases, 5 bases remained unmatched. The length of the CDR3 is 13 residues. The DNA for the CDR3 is TGTGCCAGCACCTCTGACAGGGCCTACGAGCAGTACTTC. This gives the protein CASTSDRAYEQYF.

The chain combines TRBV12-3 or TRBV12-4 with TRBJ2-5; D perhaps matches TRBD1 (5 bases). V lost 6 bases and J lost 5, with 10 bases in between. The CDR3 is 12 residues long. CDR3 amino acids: CASSPTEETQYF. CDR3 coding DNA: TGTGCCAGCAGCCCGACAGAGGAGACCCAGTACTTC.

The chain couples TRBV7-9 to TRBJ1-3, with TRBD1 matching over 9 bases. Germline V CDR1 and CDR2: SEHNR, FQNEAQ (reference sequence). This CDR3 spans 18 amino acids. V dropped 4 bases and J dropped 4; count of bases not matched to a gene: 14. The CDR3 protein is CASSSPGQGLSLGNTIYF. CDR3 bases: TGTGCCAGCAGCTCTCCGGGACAGGGCTTGTCCCTCGGAAACACCATATATTTT. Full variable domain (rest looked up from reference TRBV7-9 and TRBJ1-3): DTGVSQNPRHKITKRGQNVTFRCDPISEHNRLYWYRQTLGQGPEFLTYFQNEAQLEKSRLLSDRFSAERPKGSFSTLEIQRTEQGDSAMYLCASSSPGQGLSLGNTIYFGEGSWLTVV.

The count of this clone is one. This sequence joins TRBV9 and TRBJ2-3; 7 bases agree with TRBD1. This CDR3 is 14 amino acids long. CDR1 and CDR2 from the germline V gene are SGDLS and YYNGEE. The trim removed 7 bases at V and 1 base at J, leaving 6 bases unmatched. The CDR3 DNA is TGTGCCAGCGGAACTACAGGGGGCACAGATACGCAGTATTTT. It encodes CASGTTGGTDTQYF. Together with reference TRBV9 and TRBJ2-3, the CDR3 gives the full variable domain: DSGVTQTPKHLITATGQRVTLRCSPRSGDLSVYWYQQSLDQGLQFLIQYYNGEERAKGNILERFSAQQFPDLHSELNLSSLELGDSALYFCASGTTGGTDTQYFGPGTRLTVL.

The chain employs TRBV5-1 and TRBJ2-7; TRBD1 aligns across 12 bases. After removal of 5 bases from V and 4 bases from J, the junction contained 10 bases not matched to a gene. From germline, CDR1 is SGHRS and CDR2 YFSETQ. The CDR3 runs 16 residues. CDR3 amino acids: CASSRSGTGGEYEQYF. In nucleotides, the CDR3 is TGCGCCAGCAGTCGATCCGGGACAGGGGGCGAATACGAGCAGTACTTC.

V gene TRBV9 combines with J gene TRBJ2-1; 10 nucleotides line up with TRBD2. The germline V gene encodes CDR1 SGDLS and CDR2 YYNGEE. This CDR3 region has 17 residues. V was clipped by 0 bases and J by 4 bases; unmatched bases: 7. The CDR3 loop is CASSVGLSGGAYNEQFF. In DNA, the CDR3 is TGTGCCAGCAGCGTAGGCCTGAGCGGGGGGGCTTACAATGAGCAGTTCTTC.

The CDR3 DNA reads as TGTGCCAGCAGCCCCCGGGTGATGGAAAAACTGTTTTTT. It is translated as CASSPRVMEKLFF. This sequence joins TRBV3-1 (or the pseudogene TRBV3-2) and TRBJ1-4; D call uncertain. This CDR3 region has 13 residues. Germline lookup yields CDR1 LGHDT and CDR2 YNNKEL (reference sequence). Trimming took off 4 bases at V and 8 bases at J, with 11 bases between the two ends.

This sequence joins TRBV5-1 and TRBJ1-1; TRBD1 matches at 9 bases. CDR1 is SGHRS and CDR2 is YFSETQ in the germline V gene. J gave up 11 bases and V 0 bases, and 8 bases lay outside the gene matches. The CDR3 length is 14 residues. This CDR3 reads CASSLGTGESGAFF. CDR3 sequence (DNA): TGCGCCAGCAGCTTGGGGACAGGGGAGTCTGGGGCTTTCTTT.

CDR3 protein: CASSLDWTGLSGYTF. CDR3 DNA sequence: TGTGCCAGCAGCTTGGACTGGACAGGGCTTAGCGGCTACACCTTC. The V and J genes are TRBV5-4 and TRBJ1-2; 8 bases are a match to TRBD1. V lost 0 bases to trimming and J lost 8 bases; unmatched junction nucleotides: 9. This CDR3 region has 15 residues. Germline loops: CDR1 SGHNT, CDR2 YYREEE (reference sequence). Based on the CDR3 plus reference TRBV5-4 and TRBJ1-2, the full variable domain is ETGVTQSPTHLIKTRGQQVTLRCSSQSGHNTVSWYQQALGQGPQFIFQYYREEENGRGNFPPRFSGLQFPNYSSELNVNALELDDSALYLCASSLDWTGLSGYTFGSGTRLTVV.

This CDR3 is CASSPGTGEGYGYTF. CDR3 DNA: TGTGCCAGCAGCCCCGGGACAGGGGAGGGCTATGGCTACACCTTC. V usage is TRBV5-6 and J usage is TRBJ1-2; 10 nucleotides match TRBD1. Germline CDR1 SGHDT, CDR2 YYEEEE. This CDR3 contains 15 residues. V gave up 4 bases and J gave up 4 bases; unmatched junction bases: 7. The full variable domain, with the rest looked up from reference TRBV5-6 and TRBJ1-2, is DAGVTQSPTHLIKTRGQQVTLRCSPKSGHDTVSWYQQALGQGPQFIFQYYEEEERQRGNFPDRFSGHQFPNYSSELNVNALLLGDSALYLCASSPGTGEGYGYTFGSGTRLTVV.

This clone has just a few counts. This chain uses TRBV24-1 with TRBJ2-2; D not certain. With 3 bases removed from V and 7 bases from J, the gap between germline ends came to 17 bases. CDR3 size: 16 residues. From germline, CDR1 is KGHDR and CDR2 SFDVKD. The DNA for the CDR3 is TGTGCCACCAGTGATCATGGAGAGTCCATGGGCGGGGAGCTGTTTTTT. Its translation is CATSDHGESMGGELFF.

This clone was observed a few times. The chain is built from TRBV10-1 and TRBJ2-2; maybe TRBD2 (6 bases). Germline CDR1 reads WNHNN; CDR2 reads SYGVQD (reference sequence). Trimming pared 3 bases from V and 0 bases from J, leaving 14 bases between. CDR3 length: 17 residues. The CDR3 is CASSDGGHLSNTGELFF. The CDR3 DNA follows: TGCGCCAGCAGTGACGGGGGTCATCTTTCGAACACCGGGGAGCTGTTTTTT.

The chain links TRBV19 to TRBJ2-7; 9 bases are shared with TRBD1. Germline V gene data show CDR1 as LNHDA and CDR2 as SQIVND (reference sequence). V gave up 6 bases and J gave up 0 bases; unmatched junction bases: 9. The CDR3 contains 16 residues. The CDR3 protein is CASRISGTGYSYEQYF. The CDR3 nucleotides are TGTGCCAGTAGGATAAGCGGGACAGGGTACTCCTACGAGCAGTACTTC.

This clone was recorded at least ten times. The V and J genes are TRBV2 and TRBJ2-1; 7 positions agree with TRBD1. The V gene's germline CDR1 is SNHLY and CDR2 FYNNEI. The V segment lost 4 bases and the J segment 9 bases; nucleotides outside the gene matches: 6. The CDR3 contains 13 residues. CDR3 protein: CASSGSRGTEQFF. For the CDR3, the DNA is TGTGCCAGCAGTGGGTCCAGGGGGACTGAGCAGTTCTTC.

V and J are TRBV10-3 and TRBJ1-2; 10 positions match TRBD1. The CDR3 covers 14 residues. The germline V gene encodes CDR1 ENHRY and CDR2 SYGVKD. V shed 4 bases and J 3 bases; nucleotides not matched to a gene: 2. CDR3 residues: CAISGTGGYYGYTF. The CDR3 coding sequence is TGTGCCATCAGTGGGACAGGGGGATACTATGGCTACACCTTC.

DNA of the CDR3: TGTGCCAGCAGCGTTGACCCACAGGGCGGGAGTGAAGCTTTCTTT. It codes for CASSVDPQGGSEAFF. The V and J genes are TRBV9 and TRBJ1-1; perhaps TRBD1 as D (6 bases). The CDR3 contains 15 residues. Germline V gene sequence: CDR1 SGDLS, CDR2 YYNGEE. The germline V and J ends were trimmed by 2 bases and 7 bases, with 18 bases remaining between them. Supplemented by reference TRBV9 and TRBJ1-1, the full variable domain reads DSGVTQTPKHLITATGQRVTLRCSPRSGDLSVYWYQQSLDQGLQFLIQYYNGEERAKGNILERFSAQQFPDLHSELNLSSLELGDSALYFCASSVDPQGGSEAFFGQGTRLTVV.

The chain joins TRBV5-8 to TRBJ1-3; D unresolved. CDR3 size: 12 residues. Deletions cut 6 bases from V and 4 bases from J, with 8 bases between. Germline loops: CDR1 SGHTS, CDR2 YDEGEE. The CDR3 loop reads CASIAPGNTIYF. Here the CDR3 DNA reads TGTGCCAGCATAGCTCCGGGAAACACCATATATTTT.

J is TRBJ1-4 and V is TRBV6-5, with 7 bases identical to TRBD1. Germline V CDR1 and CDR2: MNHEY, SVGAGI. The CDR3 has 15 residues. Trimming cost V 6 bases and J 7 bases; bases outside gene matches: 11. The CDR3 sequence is CASRRGRQGGEKLFF. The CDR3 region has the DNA TGTGCCAGCAGGAGGGGGAGACAGGGCGGTGAAAAACTGTTTTTT.

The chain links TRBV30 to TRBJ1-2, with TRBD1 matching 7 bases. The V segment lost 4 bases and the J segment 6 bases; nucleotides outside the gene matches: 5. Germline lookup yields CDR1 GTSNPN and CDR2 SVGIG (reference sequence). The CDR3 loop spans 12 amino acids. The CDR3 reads CAWTAGGHGYTF. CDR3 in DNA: TGTGCCTGGACGGCAGGGGGACATGGCTACACCTTC.

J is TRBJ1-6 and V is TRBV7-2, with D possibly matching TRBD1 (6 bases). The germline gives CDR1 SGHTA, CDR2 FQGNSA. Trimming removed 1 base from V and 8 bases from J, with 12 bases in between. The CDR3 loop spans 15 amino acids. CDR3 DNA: TGTGCCAGCAGCTTAGGACAGGCCGGGGATTCACCCCTCCACTTT. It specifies CASSLGQAGDSPLHF.

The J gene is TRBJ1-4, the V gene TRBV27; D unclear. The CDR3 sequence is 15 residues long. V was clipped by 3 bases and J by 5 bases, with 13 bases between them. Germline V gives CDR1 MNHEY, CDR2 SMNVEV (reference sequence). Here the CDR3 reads CASSFSGRLNEKLFF. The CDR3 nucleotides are TGTGCCAGCAGTTTTTCAGGAAGACTAAATGAAAAACTGTTTTTT. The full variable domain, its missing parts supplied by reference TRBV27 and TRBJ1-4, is EAQVTQNPRYLITVTGKKLTVTCSQNMNHEYMSWYRQDPGLGLRQIYYSMNVEVTDKGDVPEGYKVSRKEKRNFPLILESPSPNQTSLYFCASSFSGRLNEKLFFGSGTQLSVL.

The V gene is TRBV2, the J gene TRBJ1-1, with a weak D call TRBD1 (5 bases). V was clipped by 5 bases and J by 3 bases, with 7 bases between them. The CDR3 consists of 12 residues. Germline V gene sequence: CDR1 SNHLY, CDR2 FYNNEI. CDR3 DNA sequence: TGTGCCAGCAGTTGGGACTACACTGAAGCTTTCTTT. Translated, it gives CASSWDYTEAFF.

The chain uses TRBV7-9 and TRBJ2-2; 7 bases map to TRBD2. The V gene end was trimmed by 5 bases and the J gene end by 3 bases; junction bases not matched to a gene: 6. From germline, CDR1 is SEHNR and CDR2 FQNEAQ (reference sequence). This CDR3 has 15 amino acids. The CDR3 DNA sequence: TGTGCCAGCAGCCGCGGAAGCGGGGACACCGGGGAGCTGTTTTTT. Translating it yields CASSRGSGDTGELFF.

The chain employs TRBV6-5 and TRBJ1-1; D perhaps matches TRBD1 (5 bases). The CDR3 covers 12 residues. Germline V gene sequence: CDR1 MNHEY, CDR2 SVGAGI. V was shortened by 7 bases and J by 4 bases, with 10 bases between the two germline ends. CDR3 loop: CASTAGGTEAFF. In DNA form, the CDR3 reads TGTGCCAGCACGGCCGGGGGCACTGAAGCTTTCTTT.

The CDR3 DNA reads TGTGCCGGGCTGACGCGGGAAAACACCATATATTTT. This sequence encodes CAGLTRENTIYF. This chain uses TRBV30 with TRBJ1-3; D call uncertain. This CDR3 has 12 amino acids. Trimming took 8 bases from V and 6 from J, leaving 14 bases between them. Germline values: CDR1 GTSNPN, CDR2 SVGIG (reference sequence).

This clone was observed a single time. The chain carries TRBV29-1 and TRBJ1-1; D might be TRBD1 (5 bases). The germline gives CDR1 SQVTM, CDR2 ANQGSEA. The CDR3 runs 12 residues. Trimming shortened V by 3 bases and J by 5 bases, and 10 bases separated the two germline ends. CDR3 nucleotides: TGCAGCGTTGACTGGGGGGATACTGAAGCTTTCTTT. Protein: CSVDWGDTEAFF.

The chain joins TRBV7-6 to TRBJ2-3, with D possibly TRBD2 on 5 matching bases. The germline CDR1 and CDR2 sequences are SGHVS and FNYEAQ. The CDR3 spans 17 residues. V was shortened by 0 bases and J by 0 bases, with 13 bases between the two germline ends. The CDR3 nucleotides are TGTGCCAGCAGCTTAGCGGGAGCAGACCCTAGCACAGATACGCAGTATTTT. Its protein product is CASSLAGADPSTDTQYF.

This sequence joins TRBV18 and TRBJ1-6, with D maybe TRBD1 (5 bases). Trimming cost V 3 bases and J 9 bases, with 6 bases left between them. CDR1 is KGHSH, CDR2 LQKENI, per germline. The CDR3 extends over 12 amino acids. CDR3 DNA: TGTGCCAGCTCACCCGGGGGTTCACCCCTCCACTTT. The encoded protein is CASSPGGSPLHF.